This passage covers 31 T cell receptor beta chains from one sample sequenced in a study of blood T cell repertoires in COVID-19. Sequencing used immunoSEQ multiplex PCR; TCRdb keeps in-frame clones, though not all of them. Here the sample spans approximately 310,000 clones, around nine tenths being singletons. Sequencing was done on a sample of peripheral blood. The receptors come from a man in his forties or fifties with active or convalescent COVID-19.

The chain couples TRBV2 to TRBJ1-3; no clear D. V lost 4 bases, J lost 4 bases, and 11 bases lay in between. There are 14 residues in the CDR3. Germline V CDR1 and CDR2: SNHLY, FYNNEI. CDR3 residues: CASSATRGGNTIYF. Here the CDR3 DNA reads TGTGCCAGCAGTGCTACGCGGGGAGGAAACACCATATATTTT.

Only a few counts were recorded for this clone. V usage is TRBV10-3 and J usage is TRBJ1-6, with 8 bases lining up with TRBD1. CDR3 length equals 14 residues. The germline CDR1 and CDR2 sequences are ENHRY and SYGVKD. The junction had 7 bases not matched to a gene; V was cut back by 5 bases and J by 10 bases. DNA for the CDR3: TGTGCCATCAGTTCGGACAGGGACGGATCACCCCTCCACTTT. Encoded protein: CAISSDRDGSPLHF.

V gene TRBV2 combines with J gene TRBJ2-1, with TRBD2 identical over 12 bases. Germline assignment: CDR1 SNHLY and CDR2 FYNNEI. The CDR3 sequence is 15 residues long. J lost 7 bases, V lost 4 bases, and 5 bases had no gene match. CDR3 nucleotide sequence: TGTGCCAGCAGTGTGCCTAGCGGGAGGGGGAATGAGCAGTTCTTC. Translated: CASSVPSGRGNEQFF.

The V call is TRBV28, the J call TRBJ2-3; maybe TRBD1 (6 bases). The CDR3 covers 17 residues. CDR1 MDHEN and CDR2 SYDVKM come from the germline V gene. V lost 2 bases, J lost 2 bases, and 17 bases lay in between. CDR3 residues: CASSLRQAKGHTDTQYF. The CDR3 bases are TGTGCCAGCAGTTTAAGGCAGGCCAAGGGACACACAGATACGCAGTATTTT.

The chain couples TRBV28 to TRBJ1-6; TRBD1 agrees at 8 bases. After removal of 7 bases from V and 13 bases from J, the junction contained 15 bases not matched to a gene. The CDR3 extends over 15 amino acids. From germline, CDR1 is MDHEN and CDR2 SYDVKM. This chain's CDR3 is CASNPGRGRGRPLHF. CDR3 nucleotides: TGTGCCAGCAACCCAGGCAGGGGGCGCGGCCGGCCCCTCCACTTT.

The chain uses TRBV2 and TRBJ1-4, with 9 bases lining up with TRBD1. J gave up 6 bases and V 7 bases, and 6 bases lay outside the gene matches. Germline V gene lookup returns CDR1 SNHLY and CDR2 FYNNEI. The CDR3 length is 14 residues. In nucleotides, the CDR3 is TGTGCCAGCATCGCACAGGGGGCAGATGAAAAACTGTTTTTT. This gives the protein CASIAQGADEKLFF.

The V call is TRBV6-2 or TRBV6-3, the J call TRBJ1-1; D possibly corresponds to TRBD1 (6 bases). The CDR3 totals 14 residues. The germline V and J ends were trimmed by 2 bases and 0 bases, with 7 bases remaining between them. Germline V gene sequence: CDR1 MNHEY, CDR2 SVGEGT. Written as DNA, the CDR3 is TGTGCCAGCAGTTACCAGGGGATGAACACTGAAGCTTTCTTT. Translated: CASSYQGMNTEAFF.

The V and J genes are TRBV27 and TRBJ2-3, with TRBD1 matching 8 bases. Per the germline V gene, CDR1 is MNHEY and CDR2 is SMNVEV (reference sequence). This CDR3 is 17 amino acids long. The V segment lost 1 base and the J segment 4 bases; nucleotides outside the gene matches: 10. The CDR3 here is CASSLLKGRGQADTQYF. The DNA of the CDR3 is TGTGCCAGCAGTTTATTAAAGGGCAGGGGGCAGGCAGATACGCAGTATTTT.

The V gene is TRBV12-3 or TRBV12-4, the J gene TRBJ1-2; D is possibly TRBD1 (6 bases). The CDR3 covers 13 residues. Trimming stripped 4 bases from V and 8 bases from J, with 14 bases between. CDR3 in DNA: TGTGCCAGCAGTTCCCCCCAGGGGCGCGGCTACACCTTC. Translation: CASSSPQGRGYTF.

This clone came up a few times. This chain connects TRBV11-3 to TRBJ1-2; D not resolved. Germline V gene sequence: CDR1 SGHNT, CDR2 YENEEA. The length of the CDR3 is 17 residues. Trimming cost V 0 bases and J 4 bases, with 18 bases left between them. The CDR3 loop reads CASSLDPGGPGVYGYTF. The CDR3 bases are TGTGCCAGCAGCTTAGATCCCGGCGGTCCCGGGGTCTATGGCTACACCTTC.

This chain links TRBV9 with TRBJ1-1; D might be TRBD1 (6 bases). V was clipped by 4 bases and J by 7 bases, with 17 bases between them. Germline loops: CDR1 SGDLS, CDR2 YYNGEE. This CDR3 region has 14 residues. The CDR3 DNA is TGTGCCAGCAGCTTAACAGGGAGCGACGGTGAAGCTTTCTTT. It codes for CASSLTGSDGEAFF.

V gene TRBV6-1 combines with J gene TRBJ2-3; D may be TRBD1 (5 bases). The CDR3 runs 14 residues. Trimming took off 1 base at V and 0 bases at J, with 5 bases between the two ends. The germline CDR1 and CDR2 sequences are MNHNS and SASEGT. The CDR3 sequence: CASSEDRSTDTQYF. The DNA of the CDR3 is TGTGCCAGCAGTGAAGACAGGAGCACAGATACGCAGTATTTT.

CDR3 sequence (DNA): TGCAGCGTTGCAGGTTCCTACGAGCAGTACTTC. Its translation is CSVAGSYEQYF. The chain employs TRBV29-1 and TRBJ2-7, with no clear D. Per germline, CDR1 SQVTM and CDR2 ANQGSEA. The CDR3 consists of 11 residues. Trimming left V 4 bases short and J 1 base short, with 5 bases between.

V and J are TRBV5-1 and TRBJ2-5; D is uncertain. With 4 bases removed from V and 0 bases from J, the gap between germline ends came to 4 bases. This CDR3 spans 12 amino acids. Germline V gene sequence: CDR1 SGHRS, CDR2 YFSETQ. The CDR3 spells CASSLYQETQYF. DNA for the CDR3: TGCGCCAGCAGCCTCTACCAAGAGACCCAGTACTTC.

CDR3 DNA sequence: TGTGCCTGGACGACAGGGAATAATGAAAAACTGTTTTTT. Translated, it gives CAWTTGNNEKLFF. This chain links TRBV30 with TRBJ1-4, with 7 nucleotides matching TRBD1. This CDR3 spans 13 amino acids. Germline-derived CDR1 and CDR2 are GTSNPN and SVGIG (reference sequence). J gave up 4 bases and V 4 bases, and 3 bases lay outside the gene matches.

This chain uses TRBV2 with TRBJ1-2, with D perhaps matching TRBD1 (6 bases). The V end lost 6 bases, the J end lost 4 bases, and 18 bases lay between the germline ends. This CDR3 comprises 15 residues. CDR1 and CDR2 (germline): SNHLY, FYNNEI. Here the CDR3 DNA reads TGTGCCAGCAGATGGACAGATCAGAACCTCTATGGCTACACCTTC. It codes for CASRWTDQNLYGYTF.

This clone was counted a single time. The chain joins TRBV18 to TRBJ2-3; the D gene is possibly TRBD1 (6 bases). Germline V CDR1 and CDR2: KGHSH, LQKENI. Deletions cut 3 bases from V and 0 bases from J, with 19 bases between. This CDR3 is built from 18 residues. The CDR3 reads CASSPYSGTPSSTDTQYF. The CDR3 bases are TGTGCCAGCTCACCCTACTCCGGGACACCTTCTAGCACAGATACGCAGTATTTT.

The rearrangement links TRBV7-6 to TRBJ1-6; 8 bases match TRBD1. CDR1 is SGHVS and CDR2 is FNYEAQ in the germline V gene. The CDR3 extends over 15 amino acids. The ends lost 1 base at V and 8 bases at J; junction bases unmatched: 4. CDR3: CASSLGQGSDSPLHF. The DNA of the CDR3 is TGTGCCAGCAGCTTAGGACAGGGGTCGGATTCACCCCTCCACTTT.

This clone was recorded only once. The gene calls are TRBV18 and TRBJ2-2; D remains unclear. The CDR3 extends over 13 amino acids. Germline lookup yields CDR1 KGHSH and CDR2 LQKENI. Trimming shortened V by 6 bases and J by 7 bases, and 12 bases separated the two germline ends. The CDR3 spells CASSSSSDGELFF. The CDR3 DNA reads as TGTGCCAGCTCGTCGAGTTCTGACGGGGAGCTGTTTTTT.

The V gene is TRBV18, the J gene TRBJ2-2, with 13 bases fitting TRBD2. CDR3 length: 16 amino acids. Trimming removed 2 bases from V and 5 bases from J; junction bases left unmatched: 2. Looked up from germline, CDR1 is KGHSH and CDR2 is LQKENI. CDR3 bases: TGTGCCAGCTCACCAGCGGGACTAGCGGGGACCGGGGAGCTGTTTTTT. Its translation: CASSPAGLAGTGELFF.

The chain uses TRBV2 and TRBJ1-6; D not certain. CDR1 and CDR2 from the germline V gene are SNHLY and FYNNEI. Trimming cost V 5 bases and J 1 base, with 9 bases left between them. The CDR3 is 15 residues long. The CDR3 spells CASSYSGSYNSPLHF. Written as DNA, the CDR3 is TGTGCCAGCAGTTACTCCGGGTCCTATAATTCACCCCTCCACTTT.

The chain joins TRBV4-1 to TRBJ2-7; the match to TRBD2 covers 8 bases. This CDR3 region has 15 residues. Germline CDR1 is MGHRA and CDR2 is YSYEKL. V lost 3 bases, J lost 0 bases, and 4 bases stayed unmatched. This CDR3 is CASSHEGLASYEQYF. DNA for the CDR3: TGCGCCAGCAGCCACGAAGGACTAGCCTCCTACGAGCAGTACTTC.

The rearrangement links TRBV5-1 to TRBJ2-1, with 8 bases fitting TRBD1. The CDR3 length is 15 residues. Per germline, CDR1 SGHRS and CDR2 YFSETQ. Trimming cost V 5 bases and J 3 bases; bases outside gene matches: 7. The chain's CDR3 is CASSITGGSYNEQFF. CDR3 DNA: TGCGCCAGCAGTATTACAGGGGGGAGCTACAATGAGCAGTTCTTC.

The CDR3 protein is CASSERTGVDYQETQYF. In DNA, the CDR3 is TGTGCCAGCAGTGAACGAACAGGGGTCGACTACCAAGAGACCCAGTACTTC. This rearrangement joins TRBV6-1 to TRBJ2-5; 7 nucleotides agree with TRBD1. Germline V gives CDR1 MNHNS, CDR2 SASEGT. Losses at the gene ends were 2 bases for V and 0 bases for J; bases not matched to a gene: 9. There are 17 residues in the CDR3.

The gene calls are TRBV24-1 and TRBJ2-5, with 9 bases identical to TRBD1. Trimming took 4 bases from V and 5 from J; bases not matched to a gene: 10. Germline V gives CDR1 KGHDR, CDR2 SFDVKD. The CDR3 spans 16 residues. The CDR3 here is CATSDSLTGGGETQYF. CDR3 in DNA: TGTGCCACCAGTGACTCGTTGACAGGGGGAGGGGAGACCCAGTACTTC.

The CDR3 DNA is TGTGCCAGTAGTATAACGGTCGCTGGAAACACCATATATTTT. It is translated as CASSITVAGNTIYF. V gene TRBV19 combines with J gene TRBJ1-3; no firm D call. CDR3 length: 14 residues. Trimming took off 2 bases at V and 2 bases at J, with 7 bases between the two ends. The germline CDR1 and CDR2 sequences are LNHDA and SQIVND (reference sequence).

The chain couples TRBV21-1 to TRBJ1-1. TRBV21-1 is noted as a pseudogene. This CDR3 comprises 15 residues. CDR3 DNA: TGTGCCAGCAGCGCGGGGGTTCTGGATTTCACAAAAGCTTTCTTT. Protein product: CASSAGVLDFTKAFF.

J is TRBJ1-1 and V is TRBV2, with a possible D match to TRBD1 (6 bases). Trimming shortened V by 6 bases and J by 2 bases, and 10 bases separated the two germline ends. The length of the CDR3 is 13 residues. Germline V gene lookup returns CDR1 SNHLY and CDR2 FYNNEI. CDR3 DNA sequence: TGTGCCAGCAGAGTACAGGGTAACACTGAAGCTTTCTTT. Amino acids: CASRVQGNTEAFF.

This chain connects TRBV9 to TRBJ1-2, with D perhaps TRBD1 (5 bases). The V end was cut by 1 base, the J end by 3 bases, with 7 bases between. Germline values: CDR1 SGDLS, CDR2 YYNGEE. The CDR3 has 13 residues. The CDR3 spells CASSVPGDYGYTF. The CDR3 region has the DNA TGTGCCAGCAGCGTACCGGGGGACTATGGCTACACCTTC.

This clone was seen a handful of times. The chain employs TRBV4-1 and TRBJ2-2, with D possibly TRBD2 on 6 matching bases. The CDR3 is 18 amino acids. Trimming stripped 2 bases from V and 4 bases from J, with 20 bases between. CDR1 is MGHRA, CDR2 YSYEKL, per germline. CDR3 sequence reads: CASSQSGTLRRATGELFF. DNA of the CDR3: TGCGCCAGCAGCCAATCCGGGACTTTGAGGAGGGCCACCGGGGAGCTGTTTTTT.

The chain uses TRBV20-1 and TRBJ1-1; D unclear. This CDR3 has 13 amino acids. CDR1 is DFQATT, CDR2 SNEGSKA, per germline (reference sequence). Trimming pared 3 bases from V and 1 base from J, leaving 9 bases between. In DNA form, the CDR3 reads TGCAGTGCTAGTACACATCCGAACACTGAAGCTTTCTTT. Protein sequence: CSASTHPNTEAFF.